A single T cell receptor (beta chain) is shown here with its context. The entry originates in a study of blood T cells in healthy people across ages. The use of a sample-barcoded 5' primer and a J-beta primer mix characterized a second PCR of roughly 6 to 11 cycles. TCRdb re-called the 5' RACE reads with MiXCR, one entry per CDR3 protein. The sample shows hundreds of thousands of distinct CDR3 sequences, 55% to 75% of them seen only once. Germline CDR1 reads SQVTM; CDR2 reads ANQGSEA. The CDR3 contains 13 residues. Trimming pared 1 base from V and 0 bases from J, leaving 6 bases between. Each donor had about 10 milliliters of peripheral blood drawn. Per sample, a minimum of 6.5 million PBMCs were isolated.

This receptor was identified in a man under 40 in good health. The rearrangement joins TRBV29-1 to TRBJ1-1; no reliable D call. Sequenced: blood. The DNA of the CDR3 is TGCAGCGTTGAAGTTTCCGTGAACACTGAAGCTTTCTTT. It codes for CSVEVSVNTEAFF.